This entry is about one T cell receptor beta chain. The antigen is unknown. TCRdb's table, derived via immunoSEQ multiplex PCR, lists solely in-frame clones and lacks some. The sample includes 800,000 to 1,200,000 clones, 75% to 80% of them seen just once. The sample originates from a study of shared clonotypes between healthy human individuals. Germline V gene sequence: CDR1 LGHNA, CDR2 YNFKEQ. Germline trimming cut 2 bases from V and 6 bases from J; bases unmatched to any gene: 12. CDR3 size: 18 residues. General study results and limits: Naive CD4 clonotypes overlapped across a handful of donors at roughly 4.5%. It was the few donors that limited the genetic and exposure-history diversity represented. Expectations were that clonotype sharing among donors would be affected by sequencing depth.

Sequenced sample: memory CD4+ T cells from PBMCs. Subset in this sample: CD45RA-negative fraction. The TCR sequence derives from a man between 18 and 35 years old in good health. Some clones in this sample may be carry-over from other donors' samples. The chain links TRBV4-2 to TRBJ1-4; 10 bases are a match to TRBD1. CDR3 region: CASSQPVTSGTGDEKLFF. The CDR3 DNA sequence: TGTGCCAGCAGCCAACCTGTTACCTCCGGGACAGGGGATGAAAAACTGTTTTTT.